These 19 T cell receptor beta chains were sequenced from one sample in a study of vaccination and CD4 T cells after COVID-19. Their target antigens are unknown. Specified treatment: roughly 11-day PBMC culture with coronavirus spike peptide pools or control peptides (ViraFEST assay). At the Johns Hopkins FTIC core, DNA taken from cultured CD4+ T cells was sequenced by way of the Oncomine TCR Beta short-read assay. TCRdb itself ran the PCR reads through MiXCR, one entry per CDR3 protein. Of just over 4,000 distinct CDR3 sequences in the sample, roughly 23% were seen once. Source material: CD4+ T cells from blood, cultured in vitro. These receptors came from a human donor who had recovered from COVID-19.

The genes are TRBV6-1 and TRBJ1-6; 9 bases match TRBD1. V gave up 6 bases and J gave up 6 bases; unmatched junction bases: 3. This CDR3 contains 14 residues. Germline CDR1 reads MNHNS; CDR2 reads SASEGT. The CDR3 sequence is CASRGQGGNSPLHF. CDR3 sequence (DNA): TGTGCCAGCAGGGGACAGGGCGGTAATTCACCCCTCCACTTT.

The rearrangement links TRBV6-5 to TRBJ1-1; D possibly corresponds to TRBD1 (5 bases). In germline, CDR1 is MNHEY, CDR2 SVGAGI. Trimming pared 4 bases from V and 3 bases from J, leaving 18 bases between. The CDR3 is 16 residues long. The CDR3: CASSFRQPAPDTEAFF. The CDR3 DNA follows: TGTGCCAGCAGTTTTCGACAGCCGGCGCCAGACACTGAAGCTTTCTTT.

This clonotype was picked up a small number of times. The chain uses TRBV14 and TRBJ2-3, with 9 bases identical to TRBD2. There are 16 residues in the CDR3. The germline V gene has CDR1 SGHDN and CDR2 FVKESK. V was clipped by 4 bases and J by 0 bases; unmatched bases: 5. CDR3 amino acids: CASSPRTSVSTDTQYF. The CDR3 coding sequence is TGTGCCAGCAGCCCTAGGACTAGCGTTAGCACAGATACGCAGTATTTT.

In its sample, this clonotype was seen a few times. The chain uses TRBV20-1 and TRBJ2-2; 16 positions agree with TRBD2. After removal of 6 bases from V and 5 bases from J, the junction contained 12 bases not matched to a gene. Germline CDR1 DFQATT, CDR2 SNEGSKA (reference sequence). There are 18 residues in the CDR3. Here the CDR3 reads CSARPPGTSGGGTGELFF. CDR3 coding DNA: TGCAGTGCCAGACCCCCCGGGACTAGCGGGGGGGGAACCGGGGAGCTGTTTTTT.

In this sample, this clonotype turned up a few times. The V gene is TRBV12-3 or TRBV12-4, the J gene TRBJ2-2; D is unclear. Trimming cost V 3 bases and J 4 bases, with 6 bases left between them. The CDR3 has 13 residues. CDR3 in amino acids: CASSLTFTGELFF. In nucleotides, the CDR3 is TGTGCCAGCAGTTTGACCTTCACCGGGGAGCTGTTTTTT.

The gene calls are TRBV5-1 and TRBJ2-5; D is ambiguous. Germline V gene sequence: CDR1 SGHRS, CDR2 YFSETQ. The CDR3 loop spans 13 amino acids. The germline V and J ends were trimmed by 4 bases and 2 bases, with 9 bases remaining between them. CDR3 DNA sequence: TGCGCCAGCAGCGGCGAACTACAAGAGACCCAGTACTTC. Its translation: CASSGELQETQYF.

This clonotype was observed a few times. The V gene is TRBV5-1, the J gene TRBJ2-1, with D possibly being TRBD1 (5 bases). In germline, CDR1 is SGHRS, CDR2 YFSETQ. V was clipped by 3 bases and J by 0 bases, with 10 bases between them. The CDR3 consists of 15 residues. CDR3 DNA sequence: TGCGCCAGCAGCTCCACCGACAGCTCCTACAATGAGCAGTTCTTC. Translation gives CASSSTDSSYNEQFF.

The chain couples TRBV10-1 to TRBJ1-1; TRBD1 agrees at 7 bases. The V segment lost 5 bases and the J segment 10 bases; nucleotides outside the gene matches: 7. CDR3 size: 12 residues. Germline loops: CDR1 WNHNN, CDR2 SYGVQD (reference sequence). The CDR3 sequence is CASSTGESRAFF. The CDR3 DNA follows: TGCGCCAGCAGTACAGGGGAGTCGCGAGCTTTCTTT.

The V call is TRBV9, the J call TRBJ1-2; 8 bases align to TRBD1. CDR1 and CDR2 (germline): SGDLS, YYNGEE. J gave up 6 bases and V 4 bases, and 11 bases lay outside the gene matches. The CDR3 consists of 15 residues. The CDR3 loop is CASSPLDRVFDGYTF. DNA of the CDR3: TGTGCCAGCAGCCCCCTGGACAGGGTTTTTGATGGCTACACCTTC.

The chain uses TRBV7-3 and TRBJ2-2, with D perhaps TRBD2 (5 bases). This CDR3 spans 15 amino acids. V was trimmed by 4 bases and J by 1 base, leaving 10 bases between them. Germline V lookup: CDR1 SGHTA, CDR2 FQGTGA. The DNA of the CDR3 is TGTGCCAGCAGCTCCGGACTGTGGAACACCGGGGAGCTGTTTTTT. Its translation: CASSSGLWNTGELFF.

This clonotype showed up just a few times. The J gene is TRBJ1-1, the V gene TRBV15, with a weak D call TRBD1 (6 bases). Trimming shortened V by 0 bases and J by 1 base, and 9 bases separated the two germline ends. CDR1 and CDR2 (germline): LNHNV, YYDKDF (reference sequence). The CDR3 is 15 amino acids. CDR3 coding DNA: TGTGCCACCAGCAGAGATCCGACAGGGAACACTGAAGCTTTCTTT. Protein sequence: CATSRDPTGNTEAFF.

By sample share, this clonotype is medium-sized. DNA for the CDR3: TGTGCCAGCAGTGAAGCGCCTGGGGGCGGCTATGGCTACACCTTC. Translation: CASSEAPGGGYGYTF. The rearrangement links TRBV6-1 to TRBJ1-2; tentative D call: TRBD1 (6 bases). Germline V lookup: CDR1 MNHNS, CDR2 SASEGT. CDR3 length: 15 residues. V was trimmed by 0 bases and J by 4 bases, leaving 12 bases between them.

By sample share, this clonotype is large (0.1 to 1%). The gene calls are TRBV7-6 and TRBJ2-1; tentatively, D is TRBD1 or TRBD2 (6 bases each). Trimming left V 1 base short and J 4 bases short, with 26 bases between. This CDR3 is built from 20 residues. Germline CDR1 is SGHVS and CDR2 is FNYEAQ. CDR3 protein: CASSLDWSPFGGAGYNEQFF. The CDR3 coding sequence is TGTGCCAGCAGCTTAGATTGGAGTCCGTTTGGGGGCGCGGGGTACAATGAGCAGTTCTTC.

V is TRBV7-2 and J is TRBJ1-1; D not certain. The germline V and J ends were trimmed by 4 bases and 4 bases, with 10 bases remaining between them. This CDR3 is 13 amino acids long. Per the germline V gene, CDR1 is SGHTA and CDR2 is FQGNSA. CDR3 loop: CASSSYVLTEAFF. The DNA for the CDR3 is TGTGCCAGCAGCTCTTACGTACTCACTGAAGCTTTCTTT.

This clonotype was detected once. This rearrangement joins TRBV19 to TRBJ1-1; D gene ambiguous. This CDR3 is 13 amino acids long. Looked up from germline, CDR1 is LNHDA and CDR2 is SQIVND (reference sequence). The germline V and J ends were trimmed by 5 bases and 5 bases, with 12 bases remaining between them. Here the CDR3 DNA reads TGTGCCAGTAGTCGGGGTTGGGAAACTGAAGCTTTCTTT. The encoded protein is CASSRGWETEAFF.

This clonotype has a handful of counts. This chain joins TRBV12-3 or TRBV12-4 and TRBJ1-1; no definite D call. With 8 bases removed from V and 0 bases from J, the gap between germline ends came to 4 bases. CDR3 length: 11 amino acids. CDR3 loop: CASSMNTEAFF. The CDR3 nucleotides read TGTGCCAGCTCGATGAACACTGAAGCTTTCTTT.

The V call is TRBV30, the J call TRBJ1-2; D perhaps matches TRBD1 (5 bases). Per the germline V gene, CDR1 is GTSNPN and CDR2 is SVGIG (reference sequence). CDR3 size: 12 residues. With 1 base removed from V and 6 bases from J, the gap between germline ends came to 9 bases. The CDR3 bases are TGTGCCTGGAGTGAATTAGGGGATGGCTACACCTTC. It codes for CAWSELGDGYTF.

A few counts support this clonotype. The chain links TRBV7-2 to TRBJ2-3, with 9 bases lining up with TRBD2. The junction had 7 bases not matched to a gene; V was cut back by 5 bases and J by 1 base. This CDR3 spans 16 amino acids. Germline CDR1 is SGHTA and CDR2 is FQGNSA. The CDR3, as DNA: TGTGCCAGCAGCCCCCGACTAGCGGCACGCACAGATACGCAGTATTTT. Its translation: CASSPRLAARTDTQYF.

This clonotype was picked up a small number of times. This chain connects TRBV6-1 to TRBJ1-6; no clear D gene. V was clipped by 6 bases and J by 4 bases, with 10 bases between them. The CDR3 sequence is 14 residues long. Germline loops: CDR1 MNHNS, CDR2 SASEGT. The CDR3 nucleotides are TGTGCCAGCAGCTCCGGACGGTATAATTCACCCCTCCACTTT. Translation gives CASSSGRYNSPLHF.